The present T cell receptor beta chain was sequenced within a study of T cells in Graves' hyperthyroidism and ophthalmopathy. Whole-study findings and limits: It was a median around 6 months before onset that the model predicted ophthalmopathy. Clonotypes that were expanded in thyroid above 0.001 mostly appeared in blood too. From stable hyperthyroidism, ophthalmopathy was separated by a 13 V-J model.

TCR beta CDR3 sequences were amplified from RNA transcripts. Initially, a first-round RT-PCR of the TCR CDR3 employed the HTBI primer set. A single record per CDR3 protein comes from TCRdb applying MiXCR to the multiplex PCR reads. The data show 450,000 to 700,000 distinct CDR3 sequences, with roughly 50% seen just once and roughly 19% held by the top ten. This clonotype was observed a handful of times. The antigen is not known. The study based diagnoses on clinical symptoms, serum thyroxine and TRAb, thyroid ultrasound and orbital computed tomography. The ends were cut back, 7 bases at V and 4 bases at J, with 13 bases in the middle. The germline CDR1 and CDR2 sequences are SNHLY and FYNNEI. The CDR3 is 13 amino acids.

Sequenced input: peripheral blood or thyroid tissue (not recorded which). This TCR was recovered from an adult woman with Graves' disease, either hyperthyroidism or ophthalmopathy (not recorded which). The rearrangement links TRBV2 to TRBJ1-1; D is uncertain. The CDR3 nucleotides are TGTGCCAGCATTAGGACTGTTAGCACTGAAGCTTTCTTT. Its translation is CASIRTVSTEAFF.